The clone carrying this T cell receptor beta chain was recorded many times. Antigen unknown. The sample comes from a study of human T cells and chemical hapten exposure. Study overall: 2% DPC applied to a 2 cm by 2 cm arm area sensitized donors. Findings and caveats of the study: Controls formed significantly fewer large CDR3 similarity clusters than expanded TCRs did.

Trimming removed 1 base from V and 4 bases from J; junction bases left unmatched: 6. Looked up from germline, CDR1 is LGHNA and CDR2 is YNFKEQ. The CDR3 spans 18 residues. TCRdb analysed the RACE reads with MiXCR anew, one entry per CDR3 protein. The sample consists of 95,000 or so distinct CDR3 sequences, 10% to 12% of them appearing once. As to time point: patch test 2, 6 weeks after DPC sensitization. Noted treatment: therapeutic diphenylcyclopropenone sensitization with weekly scalp DPC. Phlebotomy was performed prior to application of every patch test. The sequence was obtained from a woman in her thirties or forties with alopecia areata. Some clones in this sample may be carry-over from other donors' samples. The rearrangement links TRBV4-2 to TRBJ2-2; TRBD2 agrees at 13 bases. The material sequenced was whole blood, taken in connection with sensitization to the hapten diphenylcyclopropenone (DPC). The CDR3 spells CASSQGTSGGRGTGELFF. The CDR3 nucleotides read TGTGCCAGCAGCCAAGGGACTAGCGGGGGCAGGGGCACCGGGGAGCTGTTTTTT.